Sequencing of this T cell receptor (beta chain) was carried out in a study of cytomegalovirus exposure and HLA in healthy donors. The CDR3 is made up of 14 amino acids. V shed 5 bases, J shed 6 bases, and the junction held 6 bases outside the gene matches. CDR1 is SEHNR, CDR2 FQNEAQ, per germline (reference sequence). The PCR ran on 60 Vbeta and 13 Jbeta primers. Generated by immunoSEQ multiplex PCR, the TCRdb table keeps only in-frame clones and is missing some. This table has approximately 150,000 clones, approximately 83% appearing once. Details on this clone: The conserved phenylalanine or tryptophan is not found at the CDR3 terminus, so this likely reflects a read error.

The chain is built from TRBV7-9 and TRBJ2-3; 9 nucleotides align to TRBD1. The sequence was obtained from a male donor in good health and CMV-seronegative. Sequencing was carried out using PBMCs. The CDR3 region has the DNA TGTGCCAGCAGCATAAACAGGGGGCGGGATACGCAGTATTCT. It encodes CASSINRGRDTQYS.